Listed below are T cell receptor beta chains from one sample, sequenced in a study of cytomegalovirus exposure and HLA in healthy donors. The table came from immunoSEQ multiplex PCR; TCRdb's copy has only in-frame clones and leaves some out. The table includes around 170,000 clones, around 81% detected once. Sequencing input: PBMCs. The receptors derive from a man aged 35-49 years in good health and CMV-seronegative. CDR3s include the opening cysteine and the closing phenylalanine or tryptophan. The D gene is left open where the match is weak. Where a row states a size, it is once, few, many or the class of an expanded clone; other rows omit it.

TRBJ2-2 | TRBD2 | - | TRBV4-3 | CASSQGTSGRTGELFF
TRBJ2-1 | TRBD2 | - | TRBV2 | CASSEEAGGLNEQFF
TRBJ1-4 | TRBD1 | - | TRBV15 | CATSRVTGAANEKLFF
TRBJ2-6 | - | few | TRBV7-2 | CASSLAAGAGGANVLTF
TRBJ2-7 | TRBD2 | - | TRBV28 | CASMGLAYEQYF
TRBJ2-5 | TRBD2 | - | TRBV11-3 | CASSLSGTYQETQYF
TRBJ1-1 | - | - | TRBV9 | CASSSWTDEAFF
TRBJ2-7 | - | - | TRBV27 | CASKPGLGLYEQYF
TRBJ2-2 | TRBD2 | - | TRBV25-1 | CASSDHSGRAPGELFF
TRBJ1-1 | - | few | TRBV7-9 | CASSLGMNDSEAFF
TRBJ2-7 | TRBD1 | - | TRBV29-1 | CSAAQIWTGAYEQYF